Here is one TCR beta chain with its context. Sequencing was performed with immunoSEQ multiplex PCR; in TCRdb, only in-frame clones are kept and a portion is missing. The sample lists 2,500,000 or so clones, just over 90% seen once, with around 0.15% in the top ten. This specimen comes from a study of shared clonotypes between healthy human individuals. Per germline, CDR1 SGDLS and CDR2 YYNGEE. The CDR3 spans 13 residues. Trimming stripped 7 bases from V and 10 bases from J, with 18 bases between. The rearrangement joins TRBV9 to TRBJ2-1; tentatively, D is TRBD2 (6 bases). The sequence came from a man between 18 and 35 years old in good health. Specimen: naive CD4+ T cells sorted from blood. As to subset: CD45RA+ positively selected. Here the CDR3 DNA reads TGTGCCAGCTCGCTAACCCCTAGCGAAGAGCAGTTCTTC. It is translated as CASSLTPSEEQFF.